The T cell receptor (beta chain) under discussion was sequenced for a study of neoadjuvant anti-PD-1 for oral cavity cancer. About the research overall: Non-progressing patients received a fourth nivolumab dose near day 43, then surgery on days 50-56. Study-wide points: Non-responders to neoadjuvant nivolumab had significantly more clonal PBMC T cells than responders.

This CDR3 comprises 13 residues. Deletions cut 10 bases from V and 1 base from J, with 10 bases between. Germline V CDR1 and CDR2: MNHNS, SASEGT. As to this clone: What it binds is unknown.

Data came from immunoSEQ multiplex PCR; TCRdb stores just in-frame clones and leaves some out. The table lists about 16,000 clones, around two thirds of them singletons. Cohort: HPV-negative, locally advanced oral cavity squamous cell carcinoma patients. This chain uses TRBV6-1 with TRBJ1-4; D not resolved. Sequenced material: PBMCs, taken before nivolumab (anti-PD-1) treatment. The receptor's source is a person aged 40 to 85 with oral cavity squamous cell carcinoma. In DNA, the CDR3 is TGTGCCACGTCTTTTGGAACTAATGAAAAACTGTTTTTT. Translation: CATSFGTNEKLFF.